What follows are 30 T cell receptor beta chains derived from one specimen sequenced in a study of cytotoxic CD8 clonotypes in ibrutinib-treated CLL. Assay: immunoSEQ multiplex PCR; the TCRdb copy retains only in-frame clones and omits some. The sample has hundreds of thousands of clones; 70% are singletons. The material sequenced was PBMCs, taken after 12 months of ibrutinib treatment. These receptors all stem from a human donor with chronic lymphocytic leukemia.

The J gene is TRBJ1-1, the V gene TRBV4-2, with 7 bases matching TRBD1. After removal of 0 bases from V and 6 bases from J, the junction contained 4 bases not matched to a gene. Germline V gene data show CDR1 as LGHNA and CDR2 as YNFKEQ. The CDR3 is made up of 14 amino acids. This CDR3 is CASSQDRGGSEAFF. CDR3 coding DNA: TGTGCCAGCAGCCAAGACAGGGGGGGCTCTGAAGCTTTCTTT.

This chain links TRBV27 with TRBJ1-5, with TRBD1 matching over 7 bases. With V trimmed by 6 bases and J by 2 bases, 10 bases remained unmatched. There are 16 residues in the CDR3. Germline loops: CDR1 MNHEY, CDR2 SMNVEV (reference sequence). The DNA of the CDR3 is TGTGCCAGCAGGGTTAAGCCTGGGACAGGCAATCAGCCCCAGCATTTT. Translated: CASRVKPGTGNQPQHF.

This clone was recorded a few times. This CDR3 is CASSRRGNTGELFF. The CDR3 DNA reads as TGTGCCAGCAGCCGGCGGGGGAACACCGGGGAGCTGTTTTTT. This chain uses TRBV7-2 with TRBJ2-2; tentative D call: TRBD2 (6 bases). The germline V gene has CDR1 SGHTA and CDR2 FQGNSA. Trimming pared 5 bases from V and 1 base from J, leaving 8 bases between. The CDR3 length is 14 residues. Supplemented by reference TRBV7-2 and TRBJ2-2, the full variable domain reads GAGVSQSPSNKVTEKGKDVELRCDPISGHTALYWYRQSLGQGLEFLIYFQGNSAPDKSGLPSDRFSAERTGGSVSTLTIQRTQQEDSAVYLCASSRRGNTGELFFGEGSRLTVL.

CDR3 coding DNA: TGTGCCAGCAGTCCACCGGACAGGGGGAAAACTGAAGCTTTCTTT. This gives the protein CASSPPDRGKTEAFF. The V and J genes are TRBV7-9 and TRBJ1-1; TRBD1 matches 10 bases. Looked up from germline, CDR1 is SEHNR and CDR2 is FQNEAQ (reference sequence). This CDR3 has 15 residues. Losses at the gene ends were 6 bases for V and 5 bases for J; bases not matched to a gene: 9.

This chain links TRBV5-4 with TRBJ2-7; D might be TRBD1 (6 bases). Trimming shortened V by 2 bases and J by 5 bases, and 14 bases separated the two germline ends. The CDR3 covers 14 residues. CDR1 and CDR2 from the germline V gene are SGHNT and YYREEE (reference sequence). The CDR3 region has the DNA TGTGCCAGCAGCTTCCTACACAGGGAAAACGAGCAGTACTTC. Translated, it gives CASSFLHRENEQYF.

The chain is built from TRBV29-1 and TRBJ2-6; 7 bases align to TRBD1. CDR3 length: 18 amino acids. V lost 0 bases and J lost 0; bases outside the gene matches: 8. CDR1 and CDR2 (germline): SQVTM, ANQGSEA. CDR3 region: CSVEDSQGDYSGANVLTF. The CDR3 DNA reads TGCAGCGTTGAAGACTCCCAGGGGGATTACTCTGGGGCCAACGTCCTGACTTTC.

Only one count was recorded for this clone. The genes are TRBV25-1 and TRBJ1-2; a weak D match, TRBD1 (6 bases). Deletions cut 5 bases from V and 6 bases from J, with 10 bases between. The CDR3 sequence is 12 residues long. Germline V gene data show CDR1 as MGHDK and CDR2 as SYGVNS. The CDR3 sequence: CASSLGGNGYTF. In DNA, the CDR3 is TGTGCCAGCAGTTTAGGGGGGAATGGCTACACCTTC.

V is TRBV27 and J is TRBJ1-2; no reliable D call. This CDR3 region has 13 residues. CDR1 MNHEY and CDR2 SMNVEV come from the germline V gene (reference sequence). Between the trimmed V and J ends, which lost 4 bases and 0 bases, there was a span of 6 bases. In DNA form, the CDR3 reads TGTGCCAGCAGTTCGGATCCTAACTATGGCTACACCTTC. It codes for CASSSDPNYGYTF.

This rearrangement joins TRBV18 to TRBJ1-5; 9 nucleotides line up with TRBD1. Trimming at V came to 6 bases and at J to 8 bases, leaving 8 bases not matched to a gene. The CDR3 sequence is 14 residues long. Germline CDR1 KGHSH, CDR2 LQKENI. The CDR3 bases are TGTGCCAGCTCCCTAAACAGGGGGCAAGAGCCCCAGCATTTT. Translation: CASSLNRGQEPQHF.

The rearrangement uses TRBV9 and TRBJ1-1; the D gene is possibly TRBD1 (5 bases). Germline loops: CDR1 SGDLS, CDR2 YYNGEE. This CDR3 has 15 amino acids. Trimming took off 0 bases at V and 3 bases at J, with 12 bases between the two ends. CDR3 nucleotide sequence: TGTGCCAGCAGCGTAGGGGGGGTTGTGGACACTGAAGCTTTCTTT. It specifies CASSVGGVVDTEAFF.

The genes are TRBV13 and TRBJ2-3; D unclear. V lost 8 bases to trimming and J lost 0 bases, with 9 bases between them. Germline loops: CDR1 PRHDT, CDR2 FYEKMQ (reference sequence). The CDR3 runs 13 residues. This chain's CDR3 is CASRRFSTDTQYF. The CDR3 DNA follows: TGTGCCAGCCGCAGGTTTAGCACAGATACGCAGTATTTT.

The CDR3 sequence: CASSLTLATTYNEQFF. In DNA form, the CDR3 reads TGCGCCAGCAGCTTGACACTAGCGACCACCTACAATGAGCAGTTCTTC. The chain joins TRBV5-1 to TRBJ2-1, with 7 positions matching TRBD2. Germline assignment: CDR1 SGHRS and CDR2 YFSETQ. The V and J ends lost 1 base and 2 bases, in that order; junction bases with no gene match: 6. The CDR3 consists of 16 residues.

The gene calls are TRBV18 and TRBJ1-1; 9 nucleotides match TRBD1. The CDR3 is made up of 16 amino acids. V lost 1 base and J lost 1; bases outside the gene matches: 4. CDR1 is KGHSH, CDR2 LQKENI, per germline. CDR3 sequence: CASSPLGTGKNTEAFF. The CDR3 DNA reads TGTGCCAGCTCACCACTTGGGACAGGGAAGAACACTGAAGCTTTCTTT.

The V and J genes are TRBV18 and TRBJ1-1, with TRBD1 identical over 9 bases. Per the germline V gene, CDR1 is KGHSH and CDR2 is LQKENI. The CDR3 consists of 14 residues. J was trimmed by 7 bases and V by 6 bases; bases with no gene match: 9. The CDR3 DNA reads TGTGCCAGCTCCGAACAGGGGGCTGACATTGAAGCTTTCTTT. Encoded protein: CASSEQGADIEAFF.

The chain links TRBV5-4 to TRBJ2-3, with TRBD2 matching 9 bases. The germline V gene has CDR1 SGHNT and CDR2 YYREEE (reference sequence). Trimming cost V 1 base and J 4 bases; bases outside gene matches: 10. The CDR3 has 17 amino acids. This chain's CDR3 is CASSLRRGGATSDTQYF. The DNA of the CDR3 is TGTGCCAGCAGCTTGAGACGCGGGGGGGCGACCTCAGATACGCAGTATTTT.

This clone was counted only a few times. J is TRBJ1-1 and V is TRBV7-3; D possibly corresponds to TRBD1 (5 bases). Per the germline V gene, CDR1 is SGHTA and CDR2 is FQGTGA. V lost 4 bases to trimming and J lost 7 bases, with 10 bases between them. The CDR3 loop spans 12 amino acids. The CDR3 here is CASSSTGVEAFF. The CDR3 DNA reads TGTGCCAGCAGCTCCACAGGAGTTGAAGCTTTCTTT.

The chain joins TRBV11-2 to TRBJ2-7, with 10 bases fitting TRBD1. CDR1 SGHAT and CDR2 FQNNGV come from the germline V gene. V lost 5 bases and J lost 6; bases outside the gene matches: 10. The length of the CDR3 is 15 residues. DNA of the CDR3: TGTGCCAGCAGCATTGGGGACAGGGGAGTTGGCGAGCAGTACTTC. This codes for CASSIGDRGVGEQYF.

This clone was counted a single time. The J gene is TRBJ1-1, the V gene TRBV9; D is ambiguous. The germline CDR1 and CDR2 sequences are SGDLS and YYNGEE. The CDR3 spans 15 residues. Trimming shortened V by 0 bases and J by 1 base, and 10 bases separated the two germline ends. CDR3: CASSVAPDENTEAFF. CDR3 DNA sequence: TGTGCCAGCAGCGTAGCACCAGATGAGAACACTGAAGCTTTCTTT.

This chain links TRBV18 with TRBJ2-5; a possible D gene is TRBD2 (6 bases). Trimming stripped 1 base from V and 5 bases from J, with 11 bases between. The CDR3 is made up of 14 amino acids. Germline V CDR1 and CDR2: KGHSH, LQKENI. The CDR3 loop reads CASSPLAEGETQYF. The CDR3 DNA follows: TGTGCCAGCTCACCACTTGCGGAGGGGGAGACCCAGTACTTC. Full variable domain (remainder filled in from reference TRBV18 and TRBJ2-5): NAGVMQNPRHLVRRRGQEARLRCSPMKGHSHVYWYRQLPEEGLKFMVYLQKENIIDESGMPKERFSAEFPKEGPSILRIQQVVRGDSAAYFCASSPLAEGETQYFGPGTRLLVL.

This chain joins TRBV30 and TRBJ2-2; 9 bases map to TRBD1. Germline CDR1 GTSNPN, CDR2 SVGIG (reference sequence). This CDR3 contains 15 residues. J was trimmed by 5 bases and V by 4 bases; bases with no gene match: 8. The CDR3 sequence is CAWNPGQGRTGELFF. The CDR3 region has the DNA TGTGCCTGGAACCCGGGACAGGGTCGAACCGGGGAGCTGTTTTTT. The variable domain in full, completed from reference TRBV30 and TRBJ2-2, reads SQTIHQWPATLVQPVGSPLSLECTVEGTSNPNLYWYRQAAGRGLQLLFYSVGIGQISSEVPQNLSASRPQDRQFILSSKKLLLSDSGFYLCAWNPGQGRTGELFFGEGSRLTVL.

The CDR3 protein is CASSLGQGRDTEAFF. CDR3 nucleotides: TGCGCCAGCAGCTTGGGACAGGGGAGGGACACTGAAGCTTTCTTT. This sequence joins TRBV5-1 and TRBJ1-1, with 8 bases lining up with TRBD1. This CDR3 has 15 amino acids. Germline V gives CDR1 SGHRS, CDR2 YFSETQ. V dropped 0 bases and J dropped 3; count of bases not matched to a gene: 4.

The chain combines TRBV21-1 with TRBJ1-6. TRBV21-1 is tagged as a pseudogene. The CDR3 is 15 residues long. The CDR3 here is CASSNLLRDNSPLHF. In DNA, the CDR3 is TGTGCCAGCAGCAACTTACTTAGGGATAATTCACCCCTCCACTTT.

This clone was seen only a few times. This rearrangement joins TRBV7-8 to TRBJ2-1; perhaps TRBD1 as D (6 bases). Germline V CDR1 and CDR2: SGHVS, FQNEAQ. This CDR3 contains 17 residues. Trimming left V 2 bases short and J 1 base short, with 15 bases between. The CDR3 bases are TGTGCCAGCAGCTTACGAAGTCTGGGGGCATCCTACAATGAGCAGTTCTTC. Translated, it gives CASSLRSLGASYNEQFF.

The chain employs TRBV29-1 and TRBJ1-1; D remains unclear. CDR1 and CDR2 from the germline V gene are SQVTM and ANQGSEA. V was shortened by 5 bases and J by 0 bases, with 10 bases between the two germline ends. This CDR3 comprises 13 residues. CDR3 DNA: TGCAGCGTTTTATACGGACTGAACACTGAAGCTTTCTTT. Amino acid sequence: CSVLYGLNTEAFF. The entire variable domain, with the rest obtained from reference TRBV29-1 and TRBJ1-1, is as follows: SAVISQKPSRDICQRGTSLTIQCQVDSQVTMMFWYRQQPGQSLTLIATANQGSEATYESGFVIDKFPISRPNLTFSTLTVSNMSPEDSSIYLCSVLYGLNTEAFFGQGTRLTVV.

The chain employs TRBV5-1 and TRBJ2-1; 9 nucleotides line up with TRBD2. V lost 0 bases to trimming and J lost 1 base; unmatched junction nucleotides: 2. CDR3 size: 16 residues. From germline, CDR1 is SGHRS and CDR2 YFSETQ. The CDR3 DNA follows: TGCGCCAGCAGCTTGGTACTAGCGGGTTCCTACAATGAGCAGTTCTTC. Encoded protein: CASSLVLAGSYNEQFF.

The gene calls are TRBV30 and TRBJ1-6; D possibly corresponds to TRBD1 (5 bases). CDR1 is GTSNPN and CDR2 is SVGIG in the germline V gene (reference sequence). Trimming pared 0 bases from V and 12 bases from J, leaving 24 bases between. CDR3 length: 17 residues. CDR3 DNA: TGTGCCTGGAGTGTAAGTAGTGGGGGACTTCGGACTTTACCCCTCCACTTT. Its protein is CAWSVSSGGLRTLPLHF.

The V and J genes are TRBV7-3 and TRBJ2-5; possible D gene TRBD2, 6 bases. CDR3 length: 13 residues. The V end was cut by 2 bases, the J end by 5 bases, with 9 bases between. CDR1 is SGHTA and CDR2 is FQGTGA in the germline V gene. CDR3 sequence reads: CASSLYGGETQYF. In DNA, the CDR3 is TGTGCCAGCAGCTTATATGGGGGGGAGACCCAGTACTTC.

The rearrangement links TRBV10-3 to TRBJ1-2, with a weak D call TRBD1 (6 bases). Per germline, CDR1 ENHRY and CDR2 SYGVKD. The CDR3 length is 15 residues. V was clipped by 4 bases and J by 0 bases, with 12 bases between them. DNA of the CDR3: TGTGCCATCAGTGTCTCGGGGGCGGCTAACTATGGCTACACCTTC. It codes for CAISVSGAANYGYTF.

The chain combines TRBV5-1 with TRBJ1-1; 9 nucleotides align to TRBD1. This CDR3 has 13 residues. From germline, CDR1 is SGHRS and CDR2 YFSETQ. The V and J ends lost 0 bases and 6 bases, in that order; junction bases with no gene match: 0. CDR3 in amino acids: CASSLGQGAEAFF. For the CDR3, the DNA is TGCGCCAGCAGCTTGGGACAGGGGGCTGAAGCTTTCTTT. Using reference TRBV5-1 and TRBJ1-1 for the parts outside the CDR3, the full variable domain is KAGVTQTPRYLIKTRGQQVTLSCSPISGHRSVSWYQQTPGQGLQFLFEYFSETQRNKGNFPGRFSGRQFSNSRSEMNVSTLELGDSALYLCASSLGQGAEAFFGQGTRLTVV.

This clone came up once. The V call is TRBV6-5, the J call TRBJ2-7, with D possibly TRBD2 on 6 matching bases. The CDR3 covers 12 residues. CDR1 is MNHEY and CDR2 is SVGAGI in the germline V gene. Trimming left V 6 bases short and J 4 bases short, with 10 bases between. DNA of the CDR3: TGTGCCAGCAGCGGGAGAGGATACGAGCAGTACTTC. Protein product: CASSGRGYEQYF.